Presented here are 28 T cell receptor beta chains from one specimen sequenced in a study of blood T cell repertoires in COVID-19. This table comes from immunoSEQ multiplex PCR, and its TCRdb copy is limited to in-frame clones, with some not included. The sample contains 150,000 to 200,000 clones, more than 80% of which appear only once. Sequenced sample: peripheral blood. The source of these receptors is a woman aged 60-75 years with COVID-19, enrolled during active disease.

V usage is TRBV23-1 and J usage is TRBJ2-7, with 7 bases lining up with TRBD1. TRBV23-1 qualifies as an ORF whose function is uncertain. The V segment lost 3 bases and the J segment 3 bases; nucleotides outside the gene matches: 14. This CDR3 comprises 17 residues. The CDR3 region is CASSQAGTGQGVYEQYF. The DNA of the CDR3 is TGCGCCAGCAGTCAGGCCGGAACTGGCCAGGGGGTCTACGAGCAGTACTTC.

The V and J genes are TRBV19 and TRBJ2-1, with D tentatively TRBD1 (6 bases). Trimming took 4 bases from V and 7 from J, leaving 17 bases between them. Germline CDR1 and CDR2: LNHDA and SQIVND (reference sequence). The CDR3 loop spans 15 amino acids. The CDR3 is CASSSSYTGINEQFF. For the CDR3, the DNA is TGTGCCAGTAGTAGTTCATACACAGGGATTAATGAGCAGTTCTTC. Looking up the rest from reference TRBV19 and TRBJ2-1 gives the full variable domain: DGGITQSPKYLFRKEGQNVTLSCEQNLNHDAMYWYRQDPGQGLRLIYYSQIVNDFQKGDIAEGYSVSREKKESFPLTVTSAQKNPTAFYLCASSSSYTGINEQFFGPGTRLTVL.

The count of this clone is one. J is TRBJ1-5 and V is TRBV19; D call uncertain. The germline V gene encodes CDR1 LNHDA and CDR2 SQIVND (reference sequence). The V end was cut by 3 bases, the J end by 0 bases, with 12 bases between. This CDR3 has 16 residues. This chain's CDR3 is CASSIRPTFSNQPQHF. CDR3 DNA: TGTGCCAGTAGTATTCGCCCGACATTTAGCAATCAGCCCCAGCATTTT.

V is TRBV5-6 and J is TRBJ1-2, with 7 bases lining up with TRBD1. The length of the CDR3 is 14 residues. CDR1 is SGHDT, CDR2 YYEEEE, per germline. V lost 4 bases, J lost 6 bases, and 9 bases stayed unmatched. CDR3 residues: CASSRDSSRDGYTF. DNA of the CDR3: TGTGCCAGCAGCCGGGACAGTTCGCGCGATGGCTACACCTTC.

The chain links TRBV7-2 to TRBJ1-1; 8 bases map to TRBD1. The germline gives CDR1 SGHTA, CDR2 FQGNSA. The CDR3 runs 14 residues. The trim removed 8 bases at V and 5 bases at J, leaving 10 bases unmatched. CDR3 sequence reads: CASSLSGGRTEAFF. The CDR3 DNA reads as TGTGCCAGCTCACTCTCAGGGGGCAGGACTGAAGCTTTCTTT.

The rearrangement joins TRBV6-2 or TRBV6-3 to TRBJ1-4; no reliable D call. Per the germline V gene, CDR1 is MNHEY and CDR2 is SVGEGT. V was clipped by 6 bases and J by 6 bases, with 17 bases between them. The CDR3 covers 15 residues. Here the CDR3 reads CASSPTTGLDEKLFF. CDR3 sequence (DNA): TGTGCCAGCAGCCCTACGACGGGGTTGGATGAAAAACTGTTTTTT.

Details on this clone: The conserved closing phenylalanine or tryptophan is absent in this CDR3, likely reflecting a read error. The chain joins TRBV18 to TRBJ1-1, with 7 nucleotides matching TRBD1. Germline CDR1 KGHSH, CDR2 LQKENI. With V trimmed by 3 bases and J by 1 base, 14 bases remained unmatched. The CDR3 has 18 residues. In DNA, the CDR3 is TGTGCCAGCTCACCGCTGATGGGGGTAGGGGGCACGAACACTGAAGCTTTCATT. Translation gives CASSPLMGVGGTNTEAFI.

This chain uses TRBV2 with TRBJ2-7; TRBD1 matches at 12 bases. CDR1 is SNHLY and CDR2 is FYNNEI in the germline V gene. The CDR3 runs 14 residues. Germline trimming cut 3 bases from V and 12 bases from J; bases unmatched to any gene: 9. This CDR3 reads CASSESRDRGQRYF. CDR3 coding DNA: TGTGCCAGCAGTGAGTCCCGGGACAGGGGGCAGCGGTACTTC.

The chain carries TRBV9 and TRBJ2-3; TRBD2 matches 11 bases. V lost 3 bases, J lost 2 bases, and 5 bases stayed unmatched. This CDR3 comprises 16 residues. Germline V gives CDR1 SGDLS, CDR2 YYNGEE. The CDR3: CASSGILAGDTDTQYF. CDR3 nucleotides: TGTGCCAGCAGCGGGATACTAGCGGGGGACACAGATACGCAGTATTTT.

This clone was found once. The genes are TRBV7-2 and TRBJ1-2, with D tentatively TRBD1 (5 bases). Germline V CDR1 and CDR2: SGHTA, FQGNSA. The CDR3 sequence is 15 residues long. The V and J ends lost 5 bases and 5 bases respectively, with 18 bases between them. The CDR3 DNA reads as TGTGCCAGCAGCCCGAGAGCAGGGTGGGATTATGGCTACACCTTC. Its translation: CASSPRAGWDYGYTF.

The chain combines TRBV18 with TRBJ1-6; TRBD1 matches 7 bases. The CDR3 is 15 residues long. Germline CDR1 is KGHSH and CDR2 is LQKENI. V dropped 6 bases and J dropped 4; count of bases not matched to a gene: 6. The CDR3 here is CASSSTGQYNSPLHF. CDR3 bases: TGTGCCAGCTCCTCGACAGGGCAGTATAATTCACCCCTCCACTTT.

This clone appeared a single time. The J gene is TRBJ2-2, the V gene TRBV6-6; TRBD1 agrees at 12 bases. Germline assignment: CDR1 MNHNY and CDR2 SVGAGI (reference sequence). Unmatched junction bases numbered 4, after V lost 4 bases and J lost 4 bases. The CDR3 totals 16 residues. CDR3: CASSSGTGGVTGELFF. The CDR3 nucleotides are TGTGCCAGCAGTTCCGGGACAGGGGGCGTCACCGGGGAGCTGTTTTTT.

The J gene is TRBJ1-1, the V gene TRBV6-2 or TRBV6-3; tentatively, D is TRBD1 (6 bases). The V and J ends lost 4 bases and 1 base respectively, with 10 bases between them. CDR1 and CDR2 (germline): MNHEY, SVGEGT. There are 14 residues in the CDR3. This chain's CDR3 is CASSFDRRNTEAFF. The CDR3 DNA follows: TGTGCCAGCAGTTTCGACAGGAGGAACACTGAAGCTTTCTTT.

V gene TRBV5-1 combines with J gene TRBJ2-5; 10 bases agree with TRBD1. Trimming at V came to 2 bases and at J to 5 bases, leaving 9 bases not matched to a gene. CDR3 length: 16 residues. Germline-derived CDR1 and CDR2 are SGHRS and YFSETQ. The CDR3 DNA sequence: TGCGCCAGCAGCTTTTTAAGGACAGGGGGTATCGAGACCCAGTACTTC. Its protein product is CASSFLRTGGIETQYF.

The chain joins TRBV7-6 to TRBJ1-6; 7 nucleotides align to TRBD1. The germline gives CDR1 SGHVS, CDR2 FNYEAQ. The CDR3 is 16 amino acids. V lost 2 bases and J lost 7; bases outside the gene matches: 8. CDR3 bases: TGTGCCAGCAGCTTATCCGGGGACAGCAGGAATTCACCCCTCCACTTT. It codes for CASSLSGDSRNSPLHF.

This chain links TRBV5-8 with TRBJ1-4; 10 nucleotides line up with TRBD1. J gave up 10 bases and V 4 bases, and 10 bases lay outside the gene matches. This CDR3 is built from 15 residues. Germline V gene lookup returns CDR1 SGHTS and CDR2 YDEGEE. The CDR3 DNA follows: TGTGCCAGCAGCCTTCCGGGACAGGGGTATAGAAAACTGTTTTTT. Amino acid sequence: CASSLPGQGYRKLFF.

CDR3 sequence: CASGRQGTSSYEQYF. CDR3 DNA sequence: TGCGCCAGCGGGAGACAGGGGACCAGCTCCTACGAGCAGTACTTC. The J gene is TRBJ2-7, the V gene TRBV4-3, with 8 bases lining up with TRBD1. The CDR3 runs to 15 residues. The germline CDR1 and CDR2 sequences are LGHNA and YSLEER. V lost 8 bases to trimming and J lost 0 bases; unmatched junction nucleotides: 9.

This clone showed up just once. The chain recombines TRBV7-9 with TRBJ2-1, with 8 bases lining up with TRBD1. There are 15 residues in the CDR3. Germline CDR1 is SEHNR and CDR2 is FQNEAQ (reference sequence). After removal of 3 bases from V and 3 bases from J, the junction contained 4 bases not matched to a gene. CDR3 nucleotide sequence: TGTGCCAGCAGCTTCAGGGGGCTGATCTACAATGAGCAGTTCTTC. Translation gives CASSFRGLIYNEQFF.

This chain joins TRBV5-6 and TRBJ1-2, with D perhaps TRBD1 (5 bases). Germline CDR1 reads SGHDT; CDR2 reads YYEEEE. The CDR3 has 15 residues. V shed 2 bases and J shed 8 bases, with 19 bases lying between them. DNA for the CDR3: TGTGCCAGCAGCTTAGGACAAGCAAGGTTGGGGGGCTACACCTTC. Translated: CASSLGQARLGGYTF.

The genes are TRBV2 and TRBJ1-2; perhaps TRBD1 as D (6 bases). The CDR3 runs 11 residues. The germline CDR1 and CDR2 sequences are SNHLY and FYNNEI. Trimming left V 9 bases short and J 6 bases short, with 11 bases between. As DNA, the CDR3 is TGTGCCAGGAACTCAGGGGATGGCTACACCTTC. Translation: CARNSGDGYTF.

The CDR3 nucleotides read TGTGCCAGCAGCTTGGGGACAGGGGCCAATCAGCCCCAGCATTTT. Residues: CASSLGTGANQPQHF. The chain employs TRBV5-8 and TRBJ1-5; 9 nucleotides agree with TRBD1. Trimming took 0 bases from V and 3 from J; bases not matched to a gene: 1. Germline loops: CDR1 SGHTS, CDR2 YDEGEE. There are 15 residues in the CDR3.

This chain uses TRBV7-3 with TRBJ1-6; D is perhaps TRBD1 (5 bases). CDR1 and CDR2 (germline): SGHTA, FQGTGA. Deletions cut 3 bases from V and 13 bases from J, with 19 bases between. The CDR3 has 15 residues. CDR3 sequence: CASSFSGSGSHPLHF. The CDR3 DNA follows: TGTGCCAGCAGCTTTTCAGGATCAGGGTCCCACCCCCTCCACTTT.

The rearrangement uses TRBV24-1 and TRBJ2-3; D unclear. Germline V gives CDR1 KGHDR, CDR2 SFDVKD. The germline V and J ends were trimmed by 3 bases and 3 bases, with 6 bases remaining between them. This CDR3 contains 13 residues. CDR3 nucleotide sequence: TGTGCCACCAGTGATACCGAGACAGATACGCAGTATTTT. Residues: CATSDTETDTQYF.

This clone came up once. The V call is TRBV30, the J call TRBJ2-3, with TRBD2 matching over 11 bases. The germline CDR1 and CDR2 sequences are GTSNPN and SVGIG (reference sequence). V lost 4 bases, J lost 7 bases, and 4 bases stayed unmatched. This CDR3 spans 13 amino acids. DNA for the CDR3: TGTGCCTGGAAGCTAGCGGGGGGTAATACGCAGTATTTT. Its translation: CAWKLAGGNTQYF.

The V call is TRBV3-1 (or the pseudogene TRBV3-2), the J call TRBJ2-3, with D maybe TRBD2 (5 bases). This CDR3 has 16 amino acids. Germline values: CDR1 LGHDT, CDR2 YNNKEL (reference sequence). Trimming stripped 1 base from V and 1 base from J, with 12 bases between. In DNA, the CDR3 is TGTGCCAGCAGCCAAGGGCCCGGGATTGGCACAGATACGCAGTATTTT. It encodes CASSQGPGIGTDTQYF.

This chain connects TRBV7-2 to TRBJ2-1; D possibly corresponds to TRBD1 (6 bases). The length of the CDR3 is 14 residues. Between the trimmed V and J ends, which lost 2 bases and 5 bases, there was a span of 10 bases. The germline V gene encodes CDR1 SGHTA and CDR2 FQGNSA. The CDR3 DNA follows: TGTGCCAGCAGCTTACAGGGGCTCGACAATGAGCAGTTCTTC. It codes for CASSLQGLDNEQFF.

This chain uses TRBV11-1 with TRBJ1-5, with unresolved D. In germline, CDR1 is SGHAT, CDR2 FQDESV (reference sequence). CDR3 length: 13 residues. The V end was cut by 5 bases, the J end by 6 bases, with 11 bases between. CDR3 sequence (DNA): TGTGCCAGCAGCACGGGTGCGGCTCAGCCCCAGCATTTT. Its protein product is CASSTGAAQPQHF.

The chain carries TRBV7-2 and TRBJ2-1, with 9 positions matching TRBD1. The J segment lost 5 bases and the V segment lost 3 bases, leaving 5 bases of the junction unmatched. The CDR3 runs to 15 residues. CDR1 SGHTA and CDR2 FQGNSA come from the germline V gene. CDR3 protein: CASSFGTGFNNEQFF. The CDR3 DNA reads TGTGCCAGCAGCTTCGGGACAGGGTTCAACAATGAGCAGTTCTTC.